This passage covers 8 T cell receptor beta chains from one sample sequenced in a study of beta chain features in type 1 diabetes. These receptors' targets are unknown. Study results and limitations: Within each of all four CD4+ subsets, Type 1 diabetes patients had TCRB CDR3s that were moderately but significantly shorter.

TCRB transcripts that were expressed got sequenced, as all of the isolated RNA had been reverse transcribed. Produced via immunoSEQ multiplex PCR; TCRdb's table is partial and in-frame only. The sample contains roughly 340,000 clones, roughly 12% of which appear only once. Sequenced sample: naive CD4+ T cells from blood. The receptors were sampled from a woman aged 18-35 years with type 1 diabetes.

The gene calls are TRBV7-2 and TRBJ2-5; D perhaps matches TRBD2 (6 bases). The CDR3 runs 15 residues. Germline V gene data show CDR1 as SGHTA and CDR2 as FQGNSA. V lost 3 bases to trimming and J lost 2 bases, with 13 bases between them. CDR3 coding DNA: TGTGCCAGCAGCTTGACTAGTGCGACTCAAGAGACCCAGTACTTC. It translates to CASSLTSATQETQYF. Together with reference TRBV7-2 and TRBJ2-5, the CDR3 gives the full variable domain: GAGVSQSPSNKVTEKGKDVELRCDPISGHTALYWYRQSLGQGLEFLIYFQGNSAPDKSGLPSDRFSAERTGGSVSTLTIQRTQQEDSAVYLCASSLTSATQETQYFGPGTRLLVL.

This clone appeared a few times. The J gene is TRBJ2-2, the V gene TRBV4-3; TRBD2 might be the D (6 bases). The V and J ends lost 1 base and 0 bases respectively, with 9 bases between them. The CDR3 loop spans 16 amino acids. CDR1 LGHNA and CDR2 YSLEER come from the germline V gene. CDR3 region: CASSQGGVANTGELFF. The CDR3 bases are TGCGCCAGCAGCCAAGGCGGGGTCGCGAACACCGGGGAGCTGTTTTTT.

Only a few counts were recorded for this clone. The chain couples TRBV18 to TRBJ2-5; TRBD2 agrees at 7 bases. The CDR3 spans 15 residues. V dropped 0 bases and J dropped 2; count of bases not matched to a gene: 3. Germline V gene lookup returns CDR1 KGHSH and CDR2 LQKENI. CDR3 in DNA: TGTGCCAGCTCACCACCGGCGGGGGTACAAGAGACCCAGTACTTC. Its translation: CASSPPAGVQETQYF.

This clone was found a few times. This chain links TRBV21-1 with TRBJ2-7; the tabulated D call, TRBD2, remains unverified against the DNA. TRBV21-1 is tagged as a pseudogene. The CDR3 has 15 amino acids. This chain's CDR3 is CASRGTSGSSYEQYF. The CDR3 DNA reads as TGTGCCAGCAGAGGGACTAGCGGGAGCTCCTACGAGCAGTACTTC.

In its sample, this clone was seen a few times. The DNA for the CDR3 is TGTGCCAGCAGTCTAGATAGCACAGATACGCAGTATTTT. Its translation is CASSLDSTDTQYF. J is TRBJ2-3 and V is TRBV7-9; no reliable D call. Germline V gene sequence: CDR1 SEHNR, CDR2 FQNEAQ (reference sequence). There are 13 residues in the CDR3. V shed 6 bases and J shed 0 bases, with 7 bases lying between them.

This clone appeared a single time. The CDR3 protein is CASSWGANTGELFF. CDR3 in DNA: TGTGCCAGCAGCTGGGGAGCGAACACCGGGGAGCTGTTTTTT. This rearrangement joins TRBV7-2 to TRBJ2-2, with a tentative D call TRBD2 (5 bases). Germline V gene lookup returns CDR1 SGHTA and CDR2 FQGNSA. Deletions cut 4 bases from V and 0 bases from J, with 6 bases between. The length of the CDR3 is 14 residues.

The chain is built from TRBV18 and TRBJ1-1, with 7 positions matching TRBD1. V lost 0 bases and J lost 4; bases outside the gene matches: 8. Germline-derived CDR1 and CDR2 are KGHSH and LQKENI. The CDR3 consists of 16 residues. Here the CDR3 DNA reads TGTGCCAGCTCACCACCGAAGGGGGCGGGCGGCACTGAAGCTTTCTTT. It encodes CASSPPKGAGGTEAFF. Full variable domain (missing parts from reference TRBV18 and TRBJ1-1): NAGVMQNPRHLVRRRGQEARLRCSPMKGHSHVYWYRQLPEEGLKFMVYLQKENIIDESGMPKERFSAEFPKEGPSILRIQQVVRGDSAAYFCASSPPKGAGGTEAFFGQGTRLTVV.

This clone was counted a few times. The chain is built from TRBV11-2 and TRBJ2-7, with 7 bases lining up with TRBD1. In germline, CDR1 is SGHAT, CDR2 FQNNGV. The CDR3 is 16 amino acids. After removal of 6 bases from V and 1 base from J, the junction contained 12 bases not matched to a gene. CDR3 sequence reads: CASSRQGLAKSYEQYV. The CDR3 nucleotides are TGTGCCAGCAGTAGACAGGGTCTAGCCAAGTCCTACGAGCAGTACGTC.